This TCR beta chain was found in a study of cytomegalovirus exposure and HLA in healthy donors. Turning to the study itself: The 130 or so validation repertoires, a later analysis reported, used the same platform as the approximately 700 first-cohort repertoires. Study-wide points: Among TCR beta chains, those listed as cytomegalovirus-associated numbered over 150. Published work reported that the classifier diagnosed cytomegalovirus status with high specificity and sensitivity. The tendency of first-cohort TCR clusters to co-occur in the roughly 130 validation repertoires was the finding of a later analysis.

Generated by immunoSEQ multiplex PCR, the TCRdb table keeps only in-frame clones and is missing some. This sample carries about 140,000 clones, 84% of them seen once, and the ten largest clones take approximately 1.4%. On this clone: Its matching antigen is unknown.

This CDR3 is built from 15 residues. V lost 0 bases, J lost 1 base, and 2 bases stayed unmatched. Germline V gene data show CDR1 as LNHNV and CDR2 as YYDKDF (reference sequence). The receptor was derived from a woman in her twenties or thirties in good health and CMV-seronegative. What was sequenced was PBMCs. The V gene is TRBV15, the J gene TRBJ1-2; 7 positions agree with TRBD1. This CDR3 reads CATSRDWDSNYGYTF. For the CDR3, the DNA is TGTGCCACCAGCAGAGATTGGGACAGTAACTATGGCTACACCTTC.